These 10 T cell receptor beta chains share one sample of origin, sequenced in a study of shared clonotypes between healthy human individuals. Repertoires were generated with immunoSEQ multiplex PCR, while TCRdb's copy carries only in-frame clones and drops some. The sample lists about 2 million clones; approximately 94% were seen once. CD45RO-negative cells were positively selected for CCR7, leaving out terminally differentiated effector memory CD45RA+ cells. Sequenced input: naive CD8+ T cells sorted from blood. Receptors originate from a man younger than 35 in good health.

The rearrangement joins TRBV2 to TRBJ2-1; 10 bases line up with TRBD1. The CDR3 spans 16 residues. CDR1 SNHLY and CDR2 FYNNEI come from the germline V gene. With V trimmed by 4 bases and J by 8 bases, 11 bases remained unmatched. DNA of the CDR3: TGTGCCAGCAGTGTCCAGACAGGGGGCAATTCAGATGAGCAGTTCTTC. Its translation is CASSVQTGGNSDEQFF.

This rearrangement joins TRBV4-3 to TRBJ2-6; maybe TRBD2 (6 bases). Trimming left V 5 bases short and J 1 base short, with 9 bases between. The CDR3 consists of 15 residues. Germline CDR1 reads LGHNA; CDR2 reads YSLEER. The CDR3 here is CASSSRGSGANVLTF. CDR3 coding DNA: TGCGCCAGCAGCTCGCGGGGTTCTGGGGCCAACGTCCTGACTTTC.

The rearrangement links TRBV7-2 to TRBJ1-1; TRBD1 is a possible D gene (5 bases). Looked up from germline, CDR1 is SGHTA and CDR2 is FQGNSA. This CDR3 has 15 amino acids. V was shortened by 5 bases and J by 4 bases, with 17 bases between the two germline ends. The CDR3 region is CASSQTQGDGTEAFF. CDR3 bases: TGTGCCAGCAGCCAAACTCAGGGCGACGGCACTGAAGCTTTCTTT.

The rearrangement joins TRBV5-4 to TRBJ2-3; TRBD2 matches 8 bases. This CDR3 has 17 residues. Germline V gene data show CDR1 as SGHNT and CDR2 as YYREEE (reference sequence). V was clipped by 3 bases and J by 2 bases; unmatched bases: 11. The CDR3, as DNA: TGTGCCAGCAGCTCACCATTAGCGGGGTCGTCCACAGATACGCAGTATTTT. Translated: CASSSPLAGSSTDTQYF.

This clone was observed a handful of times. Other DNA sequences in this sample translate to the same CDR3. This rearrangement joins TRBV6-5 to TRBJ1-1, with D tentatively TRBD1 (5 bases). Per germline, CDR1 MNHEY and CDR2 SVGAGI. V was cut by 2 bases and J by 4 bases, with 5 bases left in between. The length of the CDR3 is 12 residues. This CDR3 reads CASSYGGTEAFF. In nucleotides, the CDR3 is TGTGCCAGCAGTTACGGGGGCACTGAAGCTTTCTTT.

This sequence joins TRBV5-4 and TRBJ2-5; 10 bases line up with TRBD1. The length of the CDR3 is 16 residues. With 4 bases clipped from V and 5 bases from J, the junction kept 11 bases outside the gene matches. CDR1 and CDR2 (germline): SGHNT, YYREEE (reference sequence). The CDR3, as DNA: TGTGCCAGCAGCCGCAGGGGGACAGGGGTTCTGGAGACCCAGTACTTC. Its protein product is CASSRRGTGVLETQYF.

The V call is TRBV19, the J call TRBJ2-1, with 13 bases aligning to TRBD2. Losses at the gene ends were 3 bases for V and 1 base for J; bases not matched to a gene: 3. Germline V gene sequence: CDR1 LNHDA, CDR2 SQIVND (reference sequence). The CDR3 has 17 residues. CDR3 in DNA: TGTGCCAGTAGTATGAGGGGACTAGCGGGATCCTACAATGAGCAGTTCTTC. This sequence encodes CASSMRGLAGSYNEQFF.

This chain links TRBV27 with TRBJ1-6, with TRBD1 identical over 7 bases. The J segment lost 10 bases and the V segment lost 5 bases, leaving 11 bases of the junction unmatched. The CDR3 length is 15 residues. Germline V gene sequence: CDR1 MNHEY, CDR2 SMNVEV (reference sequence). CDR3 coding DNA: TGTGCCAGCAGTATGAGACAGGGTGGGGGCTCACCCCTCCACTTT. This encodes CASSMRQGGGSPLHF.

This chain links TRBV7-6 with TRBJ1-5; D gene uncertain. V gave up 0 bases and J gave up 6 bases, with 6 bases separating them. CDR3 length: 13 residues. Germline V CDR1 and CDR2: SGHVS, FNYEAQ. As DNA, the CDR3 is TGTGCCAGCAGCTTAGCATTTGGTCAGCCCCAGCATTTT. The encoded protein is CASSLAFGQPQHF.

This chain uses TRBV6-5 with TRBJ2-1; no reliable D call. The germline V and J ends were trimmed by 3 bases and 5 bases, with 8 bases remaining between them. In germline, CDR1 is MNHEY, CDR2 SVGAGI. The CDR3 has 13 residues. The chain's CDR3 is CASSYPGNNEQFF. The CDR3 DNA follows: TGTGCCAGCAGTTATCCTGGGAACAATGAGCAGTTCTTC.